The rows below give T cell receptor beta chains drawn from one sample of a study of radiation and T cells in renal cell carcinoma. Sequencing used immunoSEQ multiplex PCR; TCRdb keeps in-frame clones, though not all of them. The sample records roughly 150,000 clones, approximately 86% being singletons. This material consisted of blood, taken from a patient whose treatment included radiotherapy and nephrectomy. Receptors were obtained from a woman aged 50 to 60 with renal cell carcinoma. CDR3s include the opening cysteine and the closing phenylalanine or tryptophan. D genes are given only for firm matches. Only part of the rows carry a size: once, few, many, or a class if the clone is expanded.

length: 13
J: TRBJ2-5
V: TRBV25-1
D: .
size: .
CDR3: CASSATRTETQYF
DNA: TGTGCCAGCAGTGCCACACGGACGGAGACCCAGTACTTC

length: 13
J: TRBJ1-2
V: TRBV7-8
D: .
size: .
CDR3: CASSSGGAYGYTF
DNA: TGTGCCAGCAGCTCCGGGGGGGCCTATGGCTACACCTTC

length: 14
J: TRBJ2-7
V: TRBV2
D: TRBD2
size: .
CDR3: CASSVLAGEDEQYF
DNA: TGTGCCAGCAGTGTCTTAGCGGGGGAGGACGAGCAGTACTTC

length: 18
J: TRBJ2-6
V: TRBV9
D: TRBD1
size: .
CDR3: CASSLTTGGRTGANVLTF
DNA: TGTGCCAGCAGCCTAACGACAGGGGGCAGGACTGGGGCCAACGTCCTGACTTTC

length: 15
J: TRBJ2-3
V: TRBV14
D: TRBD2
size: .
CDR3: CASSWGGPGTDTQYF
DNA: TGTGCCAGCAGCTGGGGGGGTCCCGGCACAGATACGCAGTATTTT

length: 13
J: TRBJ2-5
V: TRBV30
D: .
size: .
CDR3: CAWSVHPQETQYF
DNA: TGTGCCTGGAGTGTACATCCGCAAGAGACCCAGTACTTC

length: 13
J: TRBJ1-6
V: TRBV5-1
D: .
size: once
CDR3: CASSWDYNSPLHF
DNA: TGCGCCAGCAGCTGGGACTATAATTCACCCCTCCACTTT

length: 14
J: TRBJ1-2
V: TRBV6-5
D: .
size: .
CDR3: CASRAGTDYYGYTF
DNA: TGTGCCAGCAGGGCAGGGACGGATTACTATGGCTACACCTTC

length: 12
J: TRBJ2-7
V: TRBV6-6
D: .
size: .
CDR3: CASSYSTYEQYF
DNA: TGTGCCAGCAGTTACTCGACTTACGAGCAGTACTTC

length: 18
J: TRBJ2-1
V: TRBV7-3
D: TRBD2
size: .
CDR3: CASSPAGMAGDKYNEQFF
DNA: TGTGCCAGCAGCCCAGCAGGGATGGCGGGGGATAAATATAATGAGCAGTTCTTC

length: 15
J: TRBJ1-5
V: TRBV5-6
D: .
size: .
CDR3: CASSPSWEGNQPQHF
DNA: TGTGCCAGCAGCCCTTCCTGGGAAGGCAATCAGCCCCAGCATTTT

length: 11
J: TRBJ1-2
V: TRBV6-5
D: .
size: .
CDR3: CATGRVEGYTF
DNA: TGTGCAACAGGGCGGGTTGAAGGCTACACCTTC

length: 14
J: TRBJ2-3
V: TRBV18
D: .
size: .
CDR3: CASSPRASTDTQYF
DNA: TGTGCCAGCTCACCACGGGCATCAACAGATACGCAGTATTTT

length: 15
J: TRBJ2-1
V: TRBV29-1
D: TRBD2
size: once
CDR3: CSVEGLAGRYNEQFF
DNA: TGCAGCGTTGAGGGACTAGCGGGGCGCTACAATGAGCAGTTCTTC

length: 17
J: TRBJ2-1
V: TRBV9
D: TRBD2
size: .
CDR3: CASSLGTSGGGFNEQFF
DNA: TGTGCCAGCAGCTTAGGGACTAGCGGGGGGGGCTTCAATGAGCAGTTCTTC

length: 15
J: TRBJ1-1
V: TRBV6-5
D: .
size: .
CDR3: CASRPSTGLGTEAFF
DNA: TGTGCCAGCAGACCTAGTACAGGGCTCGGAACTGAAGCTTTCTTT

length: 15
J: TRBJ2-7
V: TRBV7-3
D: .
size: .
CDR3: CASSLHSGTPYEQYF
DNA: TGTGCCAGCAGCCTCCACTCCGGGACACCCTACGAGCAGTACTTC